This TCR beta chain was documented in a study of immune evolution from preneoplasia to lung adenocarcinoma. Notes on the study in general: Normal lung had highest clonality; later lesions appeared denser, more diverse. From normal lung to invasive adenocarcinoma, top clone frequencies appeared to decrease.

As to this clone: Antigen: not known.

Germline-derived CDR1 and CDR2 are SGHRS and YFSETQ. The germline V and J ends were trimmed by 0 bases and 2 bases, with 5 bases remaining between them. CDR3 length: 13 amino acids. Patient tissue came from resections in Japan or China, 2014–2017. Produced via immunoSEQ multiplex PCR; TCRdb's table is partial and in-frame only. The sample includes under 8,000 clones, 80% to 90% of them seen just once. Sample: FFPE adjacent normal lung tissue. This clonotype was obtained from a donor of 70 years or more with lung adenocarcinoma. The rearrangement links TRBV5-1 to TRBJ1-2; no clear D gene. In nucleotides, the CDR3 is TGCGCCAGCAGCTTGGCAGCAAACTATGGCTACACCTTC. As protein: CASSLAANYGYTF.